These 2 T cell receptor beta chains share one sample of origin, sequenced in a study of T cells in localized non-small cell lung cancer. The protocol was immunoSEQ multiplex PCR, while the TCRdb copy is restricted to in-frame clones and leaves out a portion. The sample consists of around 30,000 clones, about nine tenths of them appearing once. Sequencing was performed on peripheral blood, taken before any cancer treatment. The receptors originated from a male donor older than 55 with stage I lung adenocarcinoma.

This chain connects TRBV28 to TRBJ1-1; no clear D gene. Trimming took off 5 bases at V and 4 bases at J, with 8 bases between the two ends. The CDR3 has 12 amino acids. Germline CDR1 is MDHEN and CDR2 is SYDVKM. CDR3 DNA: TGTGCCAGCAGTCCATTGGTCACTGAAGCTTTCTTT. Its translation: CASSPLVTEAFF.

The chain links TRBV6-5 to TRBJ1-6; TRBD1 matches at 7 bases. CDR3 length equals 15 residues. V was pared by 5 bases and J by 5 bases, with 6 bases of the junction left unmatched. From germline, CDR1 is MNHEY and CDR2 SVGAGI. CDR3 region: CASSPPTGNNSPLHF. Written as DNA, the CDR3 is TGTGCCAGCAGTCCCCCGACAGGGAATAATTCACCCCTCCACTTT.